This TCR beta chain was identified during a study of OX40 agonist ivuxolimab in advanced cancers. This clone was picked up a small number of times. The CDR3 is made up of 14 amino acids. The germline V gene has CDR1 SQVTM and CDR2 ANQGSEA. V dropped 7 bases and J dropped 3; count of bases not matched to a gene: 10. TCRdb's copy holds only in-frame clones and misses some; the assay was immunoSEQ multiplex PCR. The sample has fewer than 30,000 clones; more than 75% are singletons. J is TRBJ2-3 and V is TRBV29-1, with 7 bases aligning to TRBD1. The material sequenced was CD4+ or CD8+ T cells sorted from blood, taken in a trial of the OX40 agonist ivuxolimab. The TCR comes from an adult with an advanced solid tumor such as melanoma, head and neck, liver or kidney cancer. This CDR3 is CSELRQGVTDTQYF. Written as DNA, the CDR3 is TGCAGCGAATTGAGGCAGGGGGTGACAGATACGCAGTATTTT.